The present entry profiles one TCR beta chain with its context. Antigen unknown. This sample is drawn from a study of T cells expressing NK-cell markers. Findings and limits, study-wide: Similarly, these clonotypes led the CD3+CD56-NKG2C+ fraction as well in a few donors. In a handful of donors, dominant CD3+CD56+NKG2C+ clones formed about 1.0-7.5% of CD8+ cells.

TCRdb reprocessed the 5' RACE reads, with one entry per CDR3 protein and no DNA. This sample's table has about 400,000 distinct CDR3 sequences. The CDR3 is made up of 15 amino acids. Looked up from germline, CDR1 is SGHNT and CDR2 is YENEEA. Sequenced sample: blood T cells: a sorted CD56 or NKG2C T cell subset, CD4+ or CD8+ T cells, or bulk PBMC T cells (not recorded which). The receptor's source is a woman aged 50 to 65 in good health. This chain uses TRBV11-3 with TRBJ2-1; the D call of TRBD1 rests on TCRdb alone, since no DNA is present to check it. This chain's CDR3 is CASSLVARFYNEQFF.